What follows is one T cell receptor beta chain and its context. The source of the sample is a study of control samples from healthy donors and cancer patients. The V gene's germline CDR1 is SGHAT and CDR2 FQNNGV. The CDR3 runs to 15 residues. With 5 bases removed from V and 5 bases from J, the gap between germline ends came to 15 bases. The repertoire was sequenced with immunoSEQ multiplex PCR; TCRdb's copy has only in-frame clones and lacks some. Among 100,000 to 150,000 clones listed, about 88% were seen once. The V and J genes are TRBV11-2 and TRBJ1-4; TRBD1 might be the D (5 bases). Material for sequencing was blood. The receptor was isolated from a man aged 18-30 years in good health. CDR3 sequence: CASSRRRGENEKLFF. The CDR3 DNA reads as TGTGCCAGCAGCCGGAGGAGGGGTGAGAATGAAAAACTGTTTTTT.